The rows below give T cell receptor beta chains drawn from one sample of a study of identical twins. TCRdb ran MiXCR on the 5' RACE reads and lists one entry per CDR3 protein. Of about 570,000 distinct CDR3 sequences in the sample, more than 9% were seen once. These data are also associated with another study on yellow fever vaccine responses in identical twins.

Specimen: PBMCs. The receptors were sampled from a woman between 18 and 29 years old in good health. Both conserved end residues are part of each CDR3. The D gene is left open where the match is weak. Expanded clones are given a class, and other clones once, few, many or no size at all.

j_gene | v_gene | abundance | d_gene | CDR3aa | CDR3nt
TRBJ1-1 | TRBV6-1 | many | - | CATKAAGSLNTEAFF | TGTGCCACCAAAGCGGCGGGCAGCTTGAACACTGAAGCTTTCTTT
TRBJ2-5 | TRBV7-9 | - | - | CASSLSGFQETQYF | TGTGCCAGCAGCTTATCCGGGTTCCAAGAGACCCAGTACTTC
TRBJ2-5 | TRBV29-1 | few | - | CSVEHTSAETQYF | TGCAGCGTTGAACACACATCCGCAGAGACCCAGTACTTC
TRBJ1-2 | TRBV5-1 | many | - | CASSLAGGNYGYTF | TGCGCCAGCAGCCTCGCGGGGGGTAACTATGGCTACACCTTC
TRBJ1-6 | TRBV12-3/TRBV12-4 | few | TRBD1 | CASSERTGGDSPLHF | TGTGCCAGCAGTGAAAGGACAGGGGGGGATTCACCCCTCCACTTT
TRBJ1-1 | TRBV3-1 | many | - | CASLGPPQGEAFF | TGTGCCAGCTTGGGTCCACCCCAGGGTGAAGCTTTCTTT
TRBJ2-7 | TRBV19 | few | TRBD1 | CASSIGQGDVYEQYF | TGTGCCAGTAGTATAGGACAGGGAGACGTCTACGAGCAGTACTTC
TRBJ1-1 | TRBV7-9 | many | - | CASSLFSTEAFF | TGTGCCAGCAGCTTATTCAGCACTGAAGCTTTCTTT
TRBJ2-7 | TRBV6-2/TRBV6-3 | few | - | CASSNTQGTYEQYF | TGTGCCAGCAGCAATACTCAGGGCACCTACGAGCAGTACTTC
TRBJ2-1 | TRBV30 | few | TRBD2 | CAWSGPKAIAGMTYNEQFF | TGTGCCTGGAGCGGGCCCAAAGCCATAGCGGGAATGACCTACAATGAGCAGTTCTTC
TRBJ1-1 | TRBV12-3/TRBV12-4 | many | - | CASSLGIGSNTEAFF | TGTGCCAGCAGTTTAGGTATTGGGTCGAACACTGAAGCTTTCTTT
TRBJ2-2 | TRBV9 | few | - | CASSVTGANTGELFF | TGTGCCAGCAGCGTTACGGGGGCGAACACCGGGGAGCTGTTTTTT
TRBJ2-6 | TRBV7-8 | - | TRBD2 | CASSDTSGVPSGANVLTF | TGTGCCAGCAGCGATACTAGCGGGGTTCCCTCTGGGGCCAACGTCCTGACTTTC
TRBJ2-2 | TRBV20-1 | - | - | CSASVVNTGELFF | TGCAGTGCTAGTGTGGTGAACACCGGGGAGCTGTTTTTT
TRBJ2-1 | TRBV5-6 | many | - | CASSLRAGHNEQFF | TGTGCCAGCAGCTTGAGGGCAGGGCACAATGAGCAGTTCTTC
TRBJ2-7 | TRBV4-3 | few | TRBD1 | CASSQKTGTGGDEQYF | TGCGCCAGCAGCCAGAAAACCGGGACAGGGGGCGACGAGCAGTACTTC
TRBJ1-1 | TRBV20-1 | many | - | CSASRVNTEAFF | TGCAGTGCTAGTCGGGTGAACACTGAAGCTTTCTTT
TRBJ2-3 | TRBV29-1 | few | TRBD1 | CSWTGQRTDTQYF | TGCAGTTGGACAGGGCAACGCACAGATACGCAGTATTTT
TRBJ2-3 | TRBV11-2 | - | - | CASSRSQLADTQYF | TGTGCCAGCAGCAGAAGCCAGTTGGCAGATACGCAGTATTTT
TRBJ2-1 | TRBV12-3/TRBV12-4 | - | TRBD2 | CASKPSGGRNEQFF | TGTGCCAGCAAGCCTAGCGGGGGCCGTAATGAGCAGTTCTTC
TRBJ2-3 | TRBV20-1 | - | - | CSARKLAINTDTQYF | TGCAGTGCTAGGAAGCTCGCAATAAACACAGATACGCAGTATTTT
TRBJ1-5 | TRBV12-3/TRBV12-4 | - | - | CASSLGPWVGQPQHF | TGTGCCAGCAGTTTGGGCCCCTGGGTAGGTCAGCCCCAGCATTTT
TRBJ1-5 | TRBV27 | - | - | CASSFEGMSNQPQHF | TGTGCCAGCAGTTTCGAGGGCATGAGCAATCAGCCCCAGCATTTT
TRBJ2-1 | TRBV24-1 | - | - | CATSDPLGYNEQFF | TGTGCCACCAGTGATCCGCTAGGGTACAATGAGCAGTTCTTC
TRBJ2-1 | TRBV2 | few | TRBD1 | CASSEMGQGYNEQFF | TGTGCCAGCAGTGAAATGGGACAGGGCTACAATGAGCAGTTCTTC
TRBJ1-4 | TRBV18 | - | - | CASSPQGEEKLFF | TGTGCCAGCTCACCACAGGGCGAGGAAAAACTGTTTTTT
TRBJ2-7 | TRBV10-1 | many | - | CASSEYLYEQYF | TGCGCCAGCAGTGAGTACCTCTACGAGCAGTACTTC
TRBJ1-2 | TRBV4-3 | - | - | CASSQGGIYGYTF | TGCGCCAGCAGCCAAGGAGGGATCTATGGCTACACCTTC
TRBJ2-7 | TRBV19 | - | TRBD2 | CASSIGKGLAGVEQYF | TGTGCCAGTAGTATAGGGAAGGGACTAGCGGGAGTCGAGCAGTACTTC
TRBJ1-1 | TRBV7-9 | - | - | CASSSPGSNTEAFF | TGTGCCAGCAGCTCCCCCGGGAGTAACACTGAAGCTTTCTTT